This T cell receptor beta chain comes out of a study of OX40 agonist ivuxolimab in advanced cancers. Study outcomes and limitations: The study found among the lowest clonal expansion in partial responders at 0.1-3.0 mg/kg. The CD4+ and CD8+ T cells in the blood had expanded clonally by week 6 at 0.1 to 3.0 mg/kg.

This clone was seen a few times. Its specificity is unknown. Clones were sequenced by immunoSEQ multiplex PCR, and TCRdb holds only the in-frame ones, with some missing. The sample includes 55,000 to 65,000 clones, more than 75% of them seen just once. The CDR3 covers 10 residues. V gave up 5 bases and J gave up 8 bases, with 9 bases separating them. CDR1 and CDR2 (germline): DFQATT, SNEGSKA (reference sequence). The sample consisted of CD4+ or CD8+ T cells sorted from blood, taken in a trial of the OX40 agonist ivuxolimab. The TCR originated in an adult with an advanced solid tumor such as melanoma, head and neck, liver or kidney cancer. This chain links TRBV20-1 with TRBJ1-1; possible D gene TRBD1, 5 bases. CDR3: CSAPGTEAFF. CDR3 bases: TGCAGTGCTCCAGGGACCGAAGCTTTCTTT.